The 21 T cell receptor beta chains below come from one sample, sequenced in a study of cytomegalovirus exposure and HLA in healthy donors. It was with 60 Vbeta and 13 Jbeta primers that the PCR ran. This table comes from immunoSEQ multiplex PCR, and its TCRdb copy is limited to in-frame clones, with some not included. The data contain about 150,000 clones, 63% of them singletons. Source material: PBMCs. Receptor source: a woman between 55 and 75 years old in good health and CMV-seropositive.

The rearrangement uses TRBV10-3 and TRBJ1-1, with D tentatively TRBD1 (6 bases). This CDR3 is 12 amino acids long. From germline, CDR1 is ENHRY and CDR2 SYGVKD. Trimming left V 6 bases short and J 8 bases short, with 13 bases between. The CDR3 DNA sequence: TGTGCCATCAGGTCGGACAGCCTAGAAGCTTTCTTT. This encodes CAIRSDSLEAFF.

Only a few counts were recorded for this clone. CDR3 region: CASSMGLAGPDEQFF. The CDR3 DNA sequence: TGCGCCAGCAGCATGGGACTAGCGGGACCCGATGAGCAGTTCTTC. The chain recombines TRBV5-1 with TRBJ2-1; 13 bases line up with TRBD2. The CDR3 extends over 15 amino acids. After removal of 4 bases from V and 8 bases from J, the junction contained 6 bases not matched to a gene. Looked up from germline, CDR1 is SGHRS and CDR2 is YFSETQ.

The chain has TRBV4-3 and TRBJ1-1, with D unresolved. Trimming shortened V by 1 base and J by 0 bases, and 21 bases separated the two germline ends. The CDR3 is made up of 19 amino acids. CDR1 LGHNA and CDR2 YSLEER come from the germline V gene. The CDR3 coding sequence is TGCGCCAGCAGCCAAGGATGGCAGGCAAATGGGTTGCTGAACACTGAAGCTTTCTTT. This sequence encodes CASSQGWQANGLLNTEAFF.

DNA for the CDR3: TGTGCCAGTAAATGGGAGGGAGTCGGTGGCTACACCTTC. Translating it yields CASKWEGVGGYTF. The chain carries TRBV19 and TRBJ1-2; D gene ambiguous. CDR3 length: 13 amino acids. V dropped 7 bases and J dropped 7 bases, with 16 bases sitting between them. The V gene's germline CDR1 is LNHDA and CDR2 SQIVND (reference sequence). Variable domain in full (rest from reference TRBV19 and TRBJ1-2): DGGITQSPKYLFRKEGQNVTLSCEQNLNHDAMYWYRQDPGQGLRLIYYSQIVNDFQKGDIAEGYSVSREKKESFPLTVTSAQKNPTAFYLCASKWEGVGGYTFGSGTRLTVV.

The chain carries TRBV2 and TRBJ2-5; the match to TRBD1 covers 10 bases. The CDR3 runs to 17 residues. The germline V gene encodes CDR1 SNHLY and CDR2 FYNNEI. V lost 0 bases and J lost 4; bases outside the gene matches: 8. The CDR3 reads CASSEALGTGDGETQYF. DNA of the CDR3: TGTGCCAGCAGTGAAGCGCTTGGGACAGGGGACGGAGAGACCCAGTACTTC.

This clone showed up just a few times. The sample carries other DNA sequences with the same CDR3. V and J are TRBV19 and TRBJ1-1; D gene ambiguous. The length of the CDR3 is 11 residues. The germline CDR1 and CDR2 sequences are LNHDA and SQIVND (reference sequence). Trimming shortened V by 3 bases and J by 4 bases, and 3 bases separated the two germline ends. CDR3 DNA: TGTGCCAGTAGTATCGGCACTGAAGCTTTCTTT. As protein: CASSIGTEAFF. The whole variable domain, remainder taken from reference TRBV19 and TRBJ1-1, is DGGITQSPKYLFRKEGQNVTLSCEQNLNHDAMYWYRQDPGQGLRLIYYSQIVNDFQKGDIAEGYSVSREKKESFPLTVTSAQKNPTAFYLCASSIGTEAFFGQGTRLTVV.

The V gene is TRBV11-3, the J gene TRBJ2-1, with D hard to call. This CDR3 has 12 residues. V was clipped by 1 base and J by 4 bases, with 2 bases between them. Germline lookup yields CDR1 SGHNT and CDR2 YENEEA. The CDR3, as DNA: TGTGCCAGCAGCTTAGCTTACAATGAGCAGTTCTTC. This translates into CASSLAYNEQFF.

The table lists this clone with a few counts. The V gene is TRBV7-2, the J gene TRBJ1-2, with 10 bases lining up with TRBD1. CDR1 SGHTA and CDR2 FQGNSA come from the germline V gene. The CDR3 contains 13 residues. V was pared by 5 bases and J by 4 bases, with 1 base of the junction left unmatched. CDR3 protein: CASSRTGGYGYTF. In DNA, the CDR3 is TGTGCCAGCAGCCGGACAGGGGGCTATGGCTACACCTTC.

This clone was counted a few times. The chain carries TRBV30 and TRBJ2-5; 7 bases fit TRBD2. V was pared by 4 bases and J by 3 bases, with 11 bases of the junction left unmatched. The CDR3 extends over 15 amino acids. The germline V gene encodes CDR1 GTSNPN and CDR2 SVGIG (reference sequence). The CDR3 DNA sequence: TGTGCCTGGAACCCCCAAGTGGGACTAAAAGAGACCCAGTACTTC. Its translation: CAWNPQVGLKETQYF.

This clone was counted a few times. This chain links TRBV5-6 with TRBJ2-1, with TRBD1 identical over 9 bases. In germline, CDR1 is SGHDT, CDR2 YYEEEE. Unmatched junction bases numbered 2, after V lost 0 bases and J lost 4 bases. The CDR3 covers 15 residues. CDR3 in DNA: TGTGCCAGCAGCTTGGCCGGGACAGGGTACAATGAGCAGTTCTTC. It yields the protein CASSLAGTGYNEQFF.

The chain has TRBV7-9 and TRBJ2-1, with 8 bases lining up with TRBD2. Trimming at V came to 3 bases and at J to 4 bases, leaving 2 bases not matched to a gene. The length of the CDR3 is 14 residues. Germline CDR1 reads SEHNR; CDR2 reads FQNEAQ (reference sequence). The CDR3 coding sequence is TGTGCCAGCAGCTTCAAGCGGGAGTACAATGAGCAGTTCTTC. It translates to CASSFKREYNEQFF.

The V gene is TRBV6-5, the J gene TRBJ2-7, with a weak D call TRBD2 (6 bases). Between the trimmed V and J ends, which lost 6 bases and 3 bases, there was a span of 12 bases. Looked up from germline, CDR1 is MNHEY and CDR2 is SVGAGI. The CDR3 has 13 residues. The CDR3 protein is CASRPPGLYEQYF. The CDR3 nucleotides read TGTGCCAGCAGACCACCGGGACTCTACGAGCAGTACTTC.

The chain carries TRBV7-2 and TRBJ1-2, with TRBD1 matching 10 bases. The length of the CDR3 is 13 residues. The V gene's germline CDR1 is SGHTA and CDR2 FQGNSA. J was trimmed by 6 bases and V by 5 bases; bases with no gene match: 3. CDR3 region: CASSAGTGDGYTF. The CDR3 nucleotides are TGTGCCAGCAGCGCCGGGACAGGGGATGGCTACACCTTC.

The chain uses TRBV9 and TRBJ2-5; 10 bases are shared with TRBD2. Trimming cost V 0 bases and J 5 bases; bases outside gene matches: 10. Germline V gives CDR1 SGDLS, CDR2 YYNGEE. This CDR3 region has 17 residues. The CDR3 sequence: CASSVGASGSLGETQYF. The CDR3 DNA reads TGTGCCAGCAGCGTAGGTGCTAGCGGGAGTTTAGGTGAGACCCAGTACTTC.

The gene calls are TRBV7-2 and TRBJ2-7, with 9 bases aligning to TRBD2. The CDR3 loop spans 14 amino acids. Germline values: CDR1 SGHTA, CDR2 FQGNSA. J gave up 2 bases and V 2 bases, and 1 base lay outside the gene matches. CDR3 coding DNA: TGTGCCAGCAGCTTACTAGCGGGACCCTACGAGCAGTACTTC. Protein sequence: CASSLLAGPYEQYF.

V is TRBV7-2 and J is TRBJ2-5, with 8 bases matching TRBD2. J was trimmed by 5 bases and V by 2 bases; bases with no gene match: 10. This CDR3 is 16 amino acids long. Germline lookup yields CDR1 SGHTA and CDR2 FQGNSA. In nucleotides, the CDR3 is TGTGCCAGCAGCTTACCCAGGGGACTAGTATTTGAGACCCAGTACTTC. It codes for CASSLPRGLVFETQYF.

The chain recombines TRBV9 with TRBJ2-1, with D possibly TRBD2 on 5 matching bases. Per germline, CDR1 SGDLS and CDR2 YYNGEE. This CDR3 has 15 residues. V was pared by 4 bases and J by 1 base, with 12 bases between. The CDR3 here is CASSLELDSYNEQFF. CDR3 sequence (DNA): TGTGCCAGCAGCCTCGAACTAGATTCCTACAATGAGCAGTTCTTC.

This chain links TRBV29-1 with TRBJ2-7; D is undetermined. Trimming shortened V by 2 bases and J by 0 bases, and 8 bases separated the two germline ends. CDR1 and CDR2 (germline): SQVTM, ANQGSEA. The CDR3 extends over 13 amino acids. CDR3 loop: CSVESADSYEQYF. CDR3 bases: TGCAGCGTTGAATCGGCGGACTCCTACGAGCAGTACTTC.

The chain carries TRBV30 and TRBJ2-1, with 8 bases identical to TRBD2. The CDR3 loop spans 13 amino acids. Germline assignment: CDR1 GTSNPN and CDR2 SVGIG (reference sequence). V was pared by 0 bases and J by 7 bases, with 2 bases of the junction left unmatched. CDR3 nucleotides: TGTGCCTGGAGTGTTAGCGGGATGAATGAGCAGTTCTTC. It is translated as CAWSVSGMNEQFF.

The chain recombines TRBV19 with TRBJ1-2, with TRBD1 matching over 10 bases. CDR3 size: 16 residues. Germline lookup yields CDR1 LNHDA and CDR2 SQIVND (reference sequence). J gave up 5 bases and V 7 bases, and 13 bases lay outside the gene matches. The CDR3 reads CASTPDRGDNHYGYTF. The CDR3 DNA reads as TGTGCCAGTACTCCGGACAGGGGGGACAACCATTATGGCTACACCTTC.

The rearrangement joins TRBV9 to TRBJ2-5, with 7 bases aligning to TRBD2. Trimming took 4 bases from V and 2 from J; bases not matched to a gene: 5. CDR1 SGDLS and CDR2 YYNGEE come from the germline V gene. There are 14 residues in the CDR3. The CDR3 DNA reads TGTGCCAGCAGCCCCAAGCGGGGACAAGAGACCCAGTACTTC. Amino acid sequence: CASSPKRGQETQYF.